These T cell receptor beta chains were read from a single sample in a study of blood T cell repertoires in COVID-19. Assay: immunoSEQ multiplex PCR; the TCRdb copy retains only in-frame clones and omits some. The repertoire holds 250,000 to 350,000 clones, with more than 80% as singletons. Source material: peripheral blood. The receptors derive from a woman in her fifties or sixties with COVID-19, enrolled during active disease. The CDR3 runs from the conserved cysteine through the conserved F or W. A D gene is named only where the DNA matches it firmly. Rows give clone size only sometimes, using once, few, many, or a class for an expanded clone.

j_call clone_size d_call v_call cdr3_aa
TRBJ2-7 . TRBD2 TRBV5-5 CASSHSGRGGNEQYF
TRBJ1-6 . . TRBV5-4 CASSTGSSYNSPLHF
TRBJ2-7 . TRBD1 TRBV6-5 CASSWAGTGGSYEQYF
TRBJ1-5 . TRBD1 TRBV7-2 CASSPGQGYQPQHF
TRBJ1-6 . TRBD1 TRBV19 CASRDRGPANSPLHF
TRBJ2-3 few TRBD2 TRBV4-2 CASSQDGLAGGTDTQYF
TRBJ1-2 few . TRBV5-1 CASRRAANYGYTF
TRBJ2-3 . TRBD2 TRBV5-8 CASSLAAVSGSSTDTQYF
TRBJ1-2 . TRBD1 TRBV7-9 CASSYTGVGGYTF
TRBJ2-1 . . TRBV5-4 CASSQGSYNEQFF
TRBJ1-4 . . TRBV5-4 CASSPSQGIGEKLFF
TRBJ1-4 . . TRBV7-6 CASSLDIYGEKLFF
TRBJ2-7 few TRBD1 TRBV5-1 CASSQLTGWTGAEQYF
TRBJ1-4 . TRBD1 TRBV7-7 CASSPGQGGIGEKLFF
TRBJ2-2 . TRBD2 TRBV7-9 CASSLDGRAAGELFF